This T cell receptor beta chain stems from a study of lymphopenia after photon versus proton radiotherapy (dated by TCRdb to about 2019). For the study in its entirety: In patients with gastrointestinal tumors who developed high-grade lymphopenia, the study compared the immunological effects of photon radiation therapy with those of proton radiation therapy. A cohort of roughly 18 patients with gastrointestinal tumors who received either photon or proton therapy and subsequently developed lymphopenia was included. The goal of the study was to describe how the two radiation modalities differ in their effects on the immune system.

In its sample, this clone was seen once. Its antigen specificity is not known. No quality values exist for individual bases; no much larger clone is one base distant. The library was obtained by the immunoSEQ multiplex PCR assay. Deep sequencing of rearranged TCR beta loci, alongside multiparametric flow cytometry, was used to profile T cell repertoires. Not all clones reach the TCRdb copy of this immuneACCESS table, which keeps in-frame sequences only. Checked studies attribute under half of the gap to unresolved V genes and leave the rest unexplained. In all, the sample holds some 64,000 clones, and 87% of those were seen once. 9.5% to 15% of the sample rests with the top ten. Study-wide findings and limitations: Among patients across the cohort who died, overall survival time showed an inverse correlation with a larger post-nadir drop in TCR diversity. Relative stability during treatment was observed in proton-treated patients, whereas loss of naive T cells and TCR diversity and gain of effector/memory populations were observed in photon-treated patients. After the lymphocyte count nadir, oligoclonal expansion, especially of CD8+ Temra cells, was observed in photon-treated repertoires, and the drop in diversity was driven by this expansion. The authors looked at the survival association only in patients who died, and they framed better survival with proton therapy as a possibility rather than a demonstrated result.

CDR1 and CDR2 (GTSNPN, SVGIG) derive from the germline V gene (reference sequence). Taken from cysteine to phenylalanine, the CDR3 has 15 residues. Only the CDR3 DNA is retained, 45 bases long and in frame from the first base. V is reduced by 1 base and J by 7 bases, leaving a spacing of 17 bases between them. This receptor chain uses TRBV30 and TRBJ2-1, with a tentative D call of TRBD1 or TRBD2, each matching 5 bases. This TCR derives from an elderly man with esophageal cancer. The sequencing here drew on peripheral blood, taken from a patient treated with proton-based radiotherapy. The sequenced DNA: TGTGCCTGGAGTGCCTCCGGGGCGGGCTGGAATGAGCAGTTCTTC. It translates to CAWSASGAGWNEQFF.